This is a list of T cell receptor beta chains from one sample in a study of human T cells and chemical hapten exposure. A single record per CDR3 protein comes from TCRdb applying MiXCR to the RACE reads. The sample has some 74,000 distinct CDR3 sequences, 14% seen once; the top ten hold over 3.5%. The sample here was whole blood, taken in connection with sensitization to the hapten diphenylcyclopropenone (DPC). These receptors were collected from a woman between 45 and 65 years old with alopecia areata. Some clones in this sample may be carry-over from other donors' samples. CDR3s include the opening cysteine and the closing phenylalanine or tryptophan. Fields, in order: J gene, clone size, CDR3 length, V gene, D gene, CDR3 DNA, CDR3 protein. D genes are given only for firm matches. The listing skips clone size in some rows; elsewhere it reads once, few, many or a size class.

J gene: TRBJ1-5; clone size: many; CDR3 length: 13; V gene: TRBV19; D gene: TRBD1; CDR3 DNA: TGTGCCAGCTCGACAGGGATCAATCAGCCCCAGCATTTT; CDR3 protein: CASSTGINQPQHF
J gene: TRBJ1-1; clone size: .; CDR3 length: 14; V gene: TRBV14; D gene: .; CDR3 DNA: TGTGCCAGCAGCCAAGACGGGCTTGTCACTGAAGCTTTCTTT; CDR3 protein: CASSQDGLVTEAFF
J gene: TRBJ2-5; clone size: .; CDR3 length: 14; V gene: TRBV25-1; D gene: .; CDR3 DNA: TGTGCCAGCAGCGACAGGACCGGGCTGGAGACCCAGTACTTC; CDR3 protein: CASSDRTGLETQYF
J gene: TRBJ2-1; clone size: .; CDR3 length: 13; V gene: TRBV7-2; D gene: .; CDR3 DNA: TGTGCCAGCAGCACGCCTCAGCGGAATGAGCAGTTCTTC; CDR3 protein: CASSTPQRNEQFF
J gene: TRBJ1-1; clone size: few; CDR3 length: 11; V gene: TRBV29-1; D gene: .; CDR3 DNA: TGCAGCGCTGTAGCCAACACTGAAGCTTTCTTT; CDR3 protein: CSAVANTEAFF
J gene: TRBJ2-7; clone size: few; CDR3 length: 15; V gene: TRBV7-6; D gene: .; CDR3 DNA: TGTGCCAGCAGCTTAGATCCGGGGGTCTCCTACGAGCAGTACTTC; CDR3 protein: CASSLDPGVSYEQYF
J gene: TRBJ2-1; clone size: many; CDR3 length: 14; V gene: TRBV20-1; D gene: .; CDR3 DNA: TGCAGTGCTAGAGATGTGGGATTTCTGAATGAGCAGTTCTTC; CDR3 protein: CSARDVGFLNEQFF
J gene: TRBJ2-3; clone size: few; CDR3 length: 15; V gene: TRBV28; D gene: TRBD1; CDR3 DNA: TGTGCCAGCACTAGTTCCGGGACAGGGTACGATACGCAGTATTTT; CDR3 protein: CASTSSGTGYDTQYF
J gene: TRBJ2-3; clone size: .; CDR3 length: 9; V gene: TRBV9; D gene: .; CDR3 DNA: TGTGCCAGCGGACGCGGCCCGTATTTT; CDR3 protein: CASGRGPYF
J gene: TRBJ2-7; clone size: few; CDR3 length: 15; V gene: TRBV7-2; D gene: .; CDR3 DNA: TGTGCCAGCAGCTCTACGGCGACAGTTACCTACGAGCAGTACTTC; CDR3 protein: CASSSTATVTYEQYF
J gene: TRBJ2-1; clone size: many; CDR3 length: 12; V gene: TRBV20-1; D gene: .; CDR3 DNA: TGCAGTGCTTACTCGGGGCGGGGCCAGCAGTTCTTC; CDR3 protein: CSAYSGRGQQFF
J gene: TRBJ2-5; clone size: .; CDR3 length: 14; V gene: TRBV7-8; D gene: TRBD1; CDR3 DNA: TGTGCCAGCAGCAACACAGGGGGGAGTGAGACCCAGTACTTC; CDR3 protein: CASSNTGGSETQYF
J gene: TRBJ2-2; clone size: .; CDR3 length: 14; V gene: TRBV7-2; D gene: .; CDR3 DNA: TGTGCCAGCAGCTTGCAGCGGAACACCGGGGAGCTGTTTTTT; CDR3 protein: CASSLQRNTGELFF
J gene: TRBJ2-1; clone size: few; CDR3 length: 15; V gene: TRBV29-1; D gene: .; CDR3 DNA: TGCAGCGTAGGCCCCAGGTACTCAAGGGGCAATGAGCAGTTCTTC; CDR3 protein: CSVGPRYSRGNEQFF
J gene: TRBJ1-5; clone size: .; CDR3 length: 14; V gene: TRBV18; D gene: .; CDR3 DNA: TGTGCCAGCTCACCAAGGGGTGGCAATCAGCCCCAGCATTTT; CDR3 protein: CASSPRGGNQPQHF
J gene: TRBJ2-2; clone size: .; CDR3 length: 16; V gene: TRBV7-6; D gene: .; CDR3 DNA: TGTGCCAGCAGCTCCCCGGCGGGCGTGAACACCGGGGAGCTGTTTTTT; CDR3 protein: CASSSPAGVNTGELFF